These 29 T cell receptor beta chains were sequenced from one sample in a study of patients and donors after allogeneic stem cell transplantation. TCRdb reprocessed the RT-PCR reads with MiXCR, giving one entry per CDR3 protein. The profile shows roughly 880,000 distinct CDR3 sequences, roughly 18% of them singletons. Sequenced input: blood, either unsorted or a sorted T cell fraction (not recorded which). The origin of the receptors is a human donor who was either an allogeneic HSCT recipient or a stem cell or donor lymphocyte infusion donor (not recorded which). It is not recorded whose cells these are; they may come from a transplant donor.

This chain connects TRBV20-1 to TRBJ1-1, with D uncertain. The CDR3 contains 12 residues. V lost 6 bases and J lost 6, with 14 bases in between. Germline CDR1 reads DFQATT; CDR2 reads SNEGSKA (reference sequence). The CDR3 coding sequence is TGCAGTGCAGCGTCGGGGTTCTCTGAAGCTTTCTTT. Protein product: CSAASGFSEAFF.

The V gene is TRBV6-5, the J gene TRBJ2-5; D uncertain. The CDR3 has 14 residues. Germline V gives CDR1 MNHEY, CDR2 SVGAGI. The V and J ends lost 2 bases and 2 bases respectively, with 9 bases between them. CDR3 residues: CASSYQRAQETQYF. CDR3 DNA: TGTGCCAGCAGTTACCAGAGAGCACAAGAGACCCAGTACTTC.

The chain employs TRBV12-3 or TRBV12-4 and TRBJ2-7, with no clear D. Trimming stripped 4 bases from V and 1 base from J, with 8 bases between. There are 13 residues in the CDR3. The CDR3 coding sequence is TGTGCCAGCAGTTACGAGGATTCCTACGAGCAGTACTTC. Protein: CASSYEDSYEQYF.

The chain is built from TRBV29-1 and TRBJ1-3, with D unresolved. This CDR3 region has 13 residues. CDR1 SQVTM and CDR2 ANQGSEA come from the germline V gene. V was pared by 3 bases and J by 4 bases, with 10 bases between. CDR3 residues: CSVEGGGGNTIYF. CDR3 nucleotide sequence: TGCAGCGTTGAGGGTGGAGGGGGAAACACCATATATTTT.

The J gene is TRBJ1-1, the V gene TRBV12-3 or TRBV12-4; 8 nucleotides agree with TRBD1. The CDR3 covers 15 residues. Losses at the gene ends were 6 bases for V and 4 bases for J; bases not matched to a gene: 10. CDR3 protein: CASRPIDRGGTEAFF. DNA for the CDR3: TGTGCCAGCAGACCTATCGACAGGGGTGGCACTGAAGCTTTCTTT.

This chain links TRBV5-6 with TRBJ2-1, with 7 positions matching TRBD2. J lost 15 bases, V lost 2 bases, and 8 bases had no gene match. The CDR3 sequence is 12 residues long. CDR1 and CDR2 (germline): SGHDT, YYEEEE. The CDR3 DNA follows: TGTGCCAGCAGCTTTGGTACCGGGAGGATGTTCTTC. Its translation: CASSFGTGRMFF. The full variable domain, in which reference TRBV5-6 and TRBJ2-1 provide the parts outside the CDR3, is DAGVTQSPTHLIKTRGQQVTLRCSPKSGHDTVSWYQQALGQGPQFIFQYYEEEERQRGNFPDRFSGHQFPNYSSELNVNALLLGDSALYLCASSFGTGRMFFGPGTRLTVL.

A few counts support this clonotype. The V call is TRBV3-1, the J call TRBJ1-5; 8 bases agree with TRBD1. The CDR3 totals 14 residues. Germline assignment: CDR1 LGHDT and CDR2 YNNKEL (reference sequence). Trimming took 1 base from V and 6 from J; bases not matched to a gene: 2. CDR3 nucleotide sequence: TGTGCCAGCAGCCAAGGGACAGGGAGTCAGCCCCAGCATTTT. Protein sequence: CASSQGTGSQPQHF.

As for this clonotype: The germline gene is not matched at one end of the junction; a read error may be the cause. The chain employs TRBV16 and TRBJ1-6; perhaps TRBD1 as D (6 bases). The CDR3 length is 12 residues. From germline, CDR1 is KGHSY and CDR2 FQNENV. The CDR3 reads CASSLRGSSLHF. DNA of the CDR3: TGTGCCAGCAGCCTCAGGGGTTCATCCCTCCACTTT.

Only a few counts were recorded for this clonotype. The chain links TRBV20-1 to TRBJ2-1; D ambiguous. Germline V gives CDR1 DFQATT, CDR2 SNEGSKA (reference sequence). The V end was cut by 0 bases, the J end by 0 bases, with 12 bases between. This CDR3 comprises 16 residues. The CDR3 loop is CSAREFATSSYNEQFF. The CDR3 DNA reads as TGCAGTGCTAGAGAGTTTGCAACGAGCTCCTACAATGAGCAGTTCTTC.

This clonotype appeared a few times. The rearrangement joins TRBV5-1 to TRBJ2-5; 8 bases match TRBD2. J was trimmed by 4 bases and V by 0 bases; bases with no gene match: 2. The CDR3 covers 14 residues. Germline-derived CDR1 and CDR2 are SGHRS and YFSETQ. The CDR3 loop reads CASSLGAGAETQYF. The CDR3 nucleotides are TGCGCCAGCAGCTTGGGAGCGGGAGCAGAGACCCAGTACTTC.

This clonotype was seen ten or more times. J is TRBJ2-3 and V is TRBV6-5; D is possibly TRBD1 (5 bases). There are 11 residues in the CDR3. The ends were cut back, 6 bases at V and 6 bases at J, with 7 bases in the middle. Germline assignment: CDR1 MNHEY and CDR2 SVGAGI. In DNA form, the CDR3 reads TGTGCCAGCAGCTACAGGGATACGCAGTATTTT. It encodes CASSYRDTQYF.

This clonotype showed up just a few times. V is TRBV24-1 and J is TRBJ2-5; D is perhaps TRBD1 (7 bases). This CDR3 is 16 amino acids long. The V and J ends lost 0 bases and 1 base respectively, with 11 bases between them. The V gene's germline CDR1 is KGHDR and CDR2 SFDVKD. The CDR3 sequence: CATSDLGGGLQETQYF. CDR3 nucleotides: TGTGCCACCAGTGATTTGGGAGGGGGCCTCCAAGAGACCCAGTACTTC.

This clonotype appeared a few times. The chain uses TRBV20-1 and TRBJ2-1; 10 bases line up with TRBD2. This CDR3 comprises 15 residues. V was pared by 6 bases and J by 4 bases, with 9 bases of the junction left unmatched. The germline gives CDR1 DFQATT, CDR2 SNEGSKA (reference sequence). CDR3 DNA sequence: TGCAGTGCCCTGAATGGACTAGCGGATTACAATGAGCAGTTCTTC. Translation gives CSALNGLADYNEQFF.

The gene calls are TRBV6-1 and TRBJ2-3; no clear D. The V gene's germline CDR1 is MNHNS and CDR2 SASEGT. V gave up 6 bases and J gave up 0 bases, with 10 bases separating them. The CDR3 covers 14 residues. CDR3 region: CASRPRTSTDTQYF. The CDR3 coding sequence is TGTGCCAGCAGACCGCGAACTAGCACAGATACGCAGTATTTT.

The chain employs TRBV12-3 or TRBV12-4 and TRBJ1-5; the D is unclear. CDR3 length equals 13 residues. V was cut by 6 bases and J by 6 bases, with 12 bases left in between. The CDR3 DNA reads TGTGCCAGCAGGGACGGAAAGGGTCAGCCCCAGCATTTT. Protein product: CASRDGKGQPQHF.

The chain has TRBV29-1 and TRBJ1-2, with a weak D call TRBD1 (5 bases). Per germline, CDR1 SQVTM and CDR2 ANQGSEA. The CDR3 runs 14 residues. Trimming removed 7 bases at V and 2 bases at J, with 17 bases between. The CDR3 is CSATAGDLNYGYTF. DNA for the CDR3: TGCAGCGCAACGGCGGGGGACTTAAACTATGGCTACACCTTC.

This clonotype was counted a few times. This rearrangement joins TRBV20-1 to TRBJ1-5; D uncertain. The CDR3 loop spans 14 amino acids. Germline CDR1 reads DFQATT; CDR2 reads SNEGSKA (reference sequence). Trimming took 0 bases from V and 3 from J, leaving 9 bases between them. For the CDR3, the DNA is TGCAGTGCTAGAGATCCCAGCACCAATCAGCCCCAGCATTTT. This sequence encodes CSARDPSTNQPQHF.

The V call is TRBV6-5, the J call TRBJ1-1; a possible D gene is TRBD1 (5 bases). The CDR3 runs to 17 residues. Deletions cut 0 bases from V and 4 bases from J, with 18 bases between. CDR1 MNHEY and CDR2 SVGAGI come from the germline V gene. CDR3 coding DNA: TGTGCCAGCAGTTACTCAAGAGGGGCCGCTCTTTTCACTGAAGCTTTCTTT. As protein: CASSYSRGAALFTEAFF.

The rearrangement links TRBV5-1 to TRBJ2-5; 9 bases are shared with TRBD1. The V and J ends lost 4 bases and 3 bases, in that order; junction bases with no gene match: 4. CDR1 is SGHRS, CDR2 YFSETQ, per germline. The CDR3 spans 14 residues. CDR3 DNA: TGCGCCAGCAGCACTCGACAGGGGGAAGAGACCCAGTACTTC. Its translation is CASSTRQGEETQYF.

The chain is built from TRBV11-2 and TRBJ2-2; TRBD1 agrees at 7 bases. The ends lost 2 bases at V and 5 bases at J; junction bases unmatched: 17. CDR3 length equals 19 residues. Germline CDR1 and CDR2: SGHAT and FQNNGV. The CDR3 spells CASSLSLQLRQGWTGELFF. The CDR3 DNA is TGTGCCAGCAGCTTATCTCTTCAATTACGACAGGGTTGGACCGGGGAGCTGTTTTTT.

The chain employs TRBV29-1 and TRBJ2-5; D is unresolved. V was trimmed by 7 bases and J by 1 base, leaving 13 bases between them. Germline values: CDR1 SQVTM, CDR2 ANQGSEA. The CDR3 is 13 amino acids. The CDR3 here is CSATRTRQETQYF. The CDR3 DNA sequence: TGCAGCGCCACGAGGACCCGCCAAGAGACCCAGTACTTC.

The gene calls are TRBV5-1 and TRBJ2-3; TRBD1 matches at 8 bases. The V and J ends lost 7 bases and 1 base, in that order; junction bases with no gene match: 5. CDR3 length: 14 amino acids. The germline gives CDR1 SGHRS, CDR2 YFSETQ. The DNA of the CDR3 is TGCGCCAGCGACGAGACAGGGGGCACAGATACGCAGTATTTT. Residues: CASDETGGTDTQYF. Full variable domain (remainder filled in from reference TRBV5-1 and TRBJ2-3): KAGVTQTPRYLIKTRGQQVTLSCSPISGHRSVSWYQQTPGQGLQFLFEYFSETQRNKGNFPGRFSGRQFSNSRSEMNVSTLELGDSALYLCASDETGGTDTQYFGPGTRLTVL.

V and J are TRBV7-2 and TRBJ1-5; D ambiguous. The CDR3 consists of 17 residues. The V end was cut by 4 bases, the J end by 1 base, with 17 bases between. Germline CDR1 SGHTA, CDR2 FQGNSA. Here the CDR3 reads CASSSYAGPASNQPQHF. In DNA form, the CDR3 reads TGTGCCAGCAGCTCCTATGCCGGGCCAGCCAGCAATCAGCCCCAGCATTTT.

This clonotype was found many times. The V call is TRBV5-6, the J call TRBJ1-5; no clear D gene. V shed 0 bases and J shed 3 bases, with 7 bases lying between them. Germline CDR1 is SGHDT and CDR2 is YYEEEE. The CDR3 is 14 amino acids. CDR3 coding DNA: TGTGCCAGCAGCTTGGGTCGGAACAATCAGCCCCAGCATTTT. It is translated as CASSLGRNNQPQHF.

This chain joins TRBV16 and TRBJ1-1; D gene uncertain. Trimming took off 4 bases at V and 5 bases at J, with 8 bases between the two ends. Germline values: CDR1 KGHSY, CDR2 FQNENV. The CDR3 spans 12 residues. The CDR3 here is CASSRHLTEAFF. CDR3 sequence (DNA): TGTGCCAGCAGCCGACACTTAACTGAAGCTTTCTTT.

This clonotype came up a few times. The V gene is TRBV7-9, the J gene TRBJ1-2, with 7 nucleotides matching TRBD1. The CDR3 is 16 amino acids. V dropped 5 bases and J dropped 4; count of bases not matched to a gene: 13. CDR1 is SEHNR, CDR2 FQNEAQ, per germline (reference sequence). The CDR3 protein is CASSLRNPQGLYGYTF. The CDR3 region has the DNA TGTGCCAGCAGCCTAAGAAACCCACAGGGGCTCTATGGCTACACCTTC.

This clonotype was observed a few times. The CDR3 DNA follows: TGCAGCGCCTCGGGGCAGTACCAAGAGACCCAGTACTTC. Translating it yields CSASGQYQETQYF. This chain joins TRBV29-1 and TRBJ2-5; D possibly matches TRBD1 or TRBD2 (5 bases each). The CDR3 length is 13 residues. V lost 7 bases, J lost 0 bases, and 12 bases lay in between. Germline CDR1 and CDR2: SQVTM and ANQGSEA.

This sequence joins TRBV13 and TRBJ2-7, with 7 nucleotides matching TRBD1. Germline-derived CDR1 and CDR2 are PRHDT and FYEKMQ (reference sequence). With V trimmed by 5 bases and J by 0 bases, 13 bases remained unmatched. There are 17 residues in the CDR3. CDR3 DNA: TGTGCCAGCAGCCCCCCCACAGGGGCTAAGAACTCCTACGAGCAGTACTTC. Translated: CASSPPTGAKNSYEQYF. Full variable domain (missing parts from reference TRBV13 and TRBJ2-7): AAGVIQSPRHLIKEKRETATLKCYPIPRHDTVYWYQQGPGQDPQFLISFYEKMQSDKGSIPDRFSAQQFSDYHSELNMSSLELGDSALYFCASSPPTGAKNSYEQYFGPGTRLTVT.

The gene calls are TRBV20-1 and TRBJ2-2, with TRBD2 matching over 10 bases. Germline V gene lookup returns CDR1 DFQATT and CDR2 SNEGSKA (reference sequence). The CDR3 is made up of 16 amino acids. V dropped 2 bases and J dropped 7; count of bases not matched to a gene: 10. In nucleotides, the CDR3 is TGCAGTGCTAGAAACGGGGGTAGCGGGAGGATCGGGGAGCTGTTTTTT. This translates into CSARNGGSGRIGELFF.